This T cell receptor (beta chain) was identified during a study of PD-L1 blockade in urothelial cancer. From germline, CDR1 is SGHRS and CDR2 YFSETQ. The CDR3 is 15 amino acids. J lost 2 bases, V lost 4 bases, and 7 bases had no gene match. Described time point: pretreatment peripheral blood. TCRdb keeps only in-frame clones here, not all; method: immunoSEQ multiplex PCR. Altogether about 85,000 clones are present, 70% to 90% being singletons, with the ten largest covering around 15%. V and J are TRBV5-1 and TRBJ2-7; 9 bases align to TRBD2. The source material was PBMCs, sampled around atezolizumab (anti-PD-L1) treatment. The clonotype was recovered from a man aged 55 to 69 with urothelial cancer. The CDR3 spells CASSPGGTSPYEQYF. The CDR3 DNA is TGCGCCAGCAGCCCGGGGGGGACTAGCCCCTACGAGCAGTACTTC.